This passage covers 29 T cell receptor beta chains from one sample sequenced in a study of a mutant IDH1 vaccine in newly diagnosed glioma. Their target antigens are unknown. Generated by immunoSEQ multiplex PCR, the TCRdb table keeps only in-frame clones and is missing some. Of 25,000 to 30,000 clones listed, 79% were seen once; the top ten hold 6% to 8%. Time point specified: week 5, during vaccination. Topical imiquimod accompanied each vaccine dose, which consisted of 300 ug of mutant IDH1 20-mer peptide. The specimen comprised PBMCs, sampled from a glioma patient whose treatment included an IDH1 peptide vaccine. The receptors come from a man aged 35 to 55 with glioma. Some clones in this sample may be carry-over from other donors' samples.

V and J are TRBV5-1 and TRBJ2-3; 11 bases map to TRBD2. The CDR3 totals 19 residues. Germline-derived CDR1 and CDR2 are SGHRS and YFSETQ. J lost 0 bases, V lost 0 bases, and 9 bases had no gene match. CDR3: CASSLAGTSGISSTDTQYF. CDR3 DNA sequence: TGCGCCAGCAGCTTGGCCGGGACTAGCGGAATAAGTAGCACAGATACGCAGTATTTT.

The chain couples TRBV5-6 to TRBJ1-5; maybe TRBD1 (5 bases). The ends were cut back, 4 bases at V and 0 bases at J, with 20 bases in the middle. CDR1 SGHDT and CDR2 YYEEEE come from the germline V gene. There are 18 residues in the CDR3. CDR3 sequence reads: CASSRPLRDGNSNQPQHF. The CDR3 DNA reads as TGTGCCAGCAGCCGCCCCCTACGGGACGGTAATAGCAATCAGCCCCAGCATTTT.

CDR3 region: CASSTTGAAESPLHF. The DNA of the CDR3 is TGTGCCAGTAGTACGACAGGGGCGGCCGAATCACCCCTCCACTTT. This sequence joins TRBV19 and TRBJ1-6; 8 bases agree with TRBD1. The CDR3 contains 15 residues. CDR1 is LNHDA and CDR2 is SQIVND in the germline V gene (reference sequence). The V segment lost 4 bases and the J segment 10 bases; nucleotides outside the gene matches: 9.

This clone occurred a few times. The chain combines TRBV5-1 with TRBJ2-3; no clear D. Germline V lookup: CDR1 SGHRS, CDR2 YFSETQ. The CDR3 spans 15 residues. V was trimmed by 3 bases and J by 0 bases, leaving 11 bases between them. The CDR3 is CASSSLSASTDTQYF. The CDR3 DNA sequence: TGCGCCAGCAGCTCGCTCAGTGCTAGCACAGATACGCAGTATTTT.

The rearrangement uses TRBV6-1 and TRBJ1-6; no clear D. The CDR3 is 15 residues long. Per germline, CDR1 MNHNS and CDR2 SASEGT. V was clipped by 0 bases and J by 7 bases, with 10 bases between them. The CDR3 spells CASSEATPLNSPLHF. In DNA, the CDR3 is TGTGCCAGCAGTGAAGCGACCCCTCTAAATTCACCCCTCCACTTT.

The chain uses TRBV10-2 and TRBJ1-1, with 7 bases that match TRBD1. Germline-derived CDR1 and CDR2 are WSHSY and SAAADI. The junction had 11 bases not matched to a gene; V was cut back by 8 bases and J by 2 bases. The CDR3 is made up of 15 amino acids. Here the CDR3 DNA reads TGCGCCAGCGGGGAGTTGTACAGGGGCAACACTGAAGCTTTCTTT. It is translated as CASGELYRGNTEAFF.

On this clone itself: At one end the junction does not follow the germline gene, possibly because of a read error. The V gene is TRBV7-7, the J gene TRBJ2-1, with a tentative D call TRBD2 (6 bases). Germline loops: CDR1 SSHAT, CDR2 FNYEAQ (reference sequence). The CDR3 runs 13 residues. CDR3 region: CASSSGGGNEQFF. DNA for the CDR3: TGTGCTAGCAGCTCTGGGGGAGGCAATGAGCAGTTCTTC.

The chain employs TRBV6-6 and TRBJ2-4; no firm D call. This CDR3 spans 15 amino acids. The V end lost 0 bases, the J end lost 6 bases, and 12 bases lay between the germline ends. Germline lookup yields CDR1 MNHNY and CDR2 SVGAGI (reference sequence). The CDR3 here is CASSYSSESSNIQYF. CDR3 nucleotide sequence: TGTGCCAGCAGTTACTCGAGCGAGTCATCAAACATTCAGTACTTC.

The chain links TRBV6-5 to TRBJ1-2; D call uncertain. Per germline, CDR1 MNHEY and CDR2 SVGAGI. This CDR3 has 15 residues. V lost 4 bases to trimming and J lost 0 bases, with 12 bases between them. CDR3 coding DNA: TGTGCCAGCAGTTCCCCCGGGTTTTCTAACTATGGCTACACCTTC. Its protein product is CASSSPGFSNYGYTF.

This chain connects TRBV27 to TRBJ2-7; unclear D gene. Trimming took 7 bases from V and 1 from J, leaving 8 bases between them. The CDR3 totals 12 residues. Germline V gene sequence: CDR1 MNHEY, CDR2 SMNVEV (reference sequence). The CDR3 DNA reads TGTGCCAGCACCCCGGGTTCCTACGAGCAGTACTTC. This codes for CASTPGSYEQYF.

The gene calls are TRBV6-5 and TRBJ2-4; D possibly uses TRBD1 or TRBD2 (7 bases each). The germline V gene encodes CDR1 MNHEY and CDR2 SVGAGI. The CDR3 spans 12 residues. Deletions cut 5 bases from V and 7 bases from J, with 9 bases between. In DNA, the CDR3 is TGTGCCAGCAGTCAGGGGGGGAACATTCAGTACTTC. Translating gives CASSQGGNIQYF.

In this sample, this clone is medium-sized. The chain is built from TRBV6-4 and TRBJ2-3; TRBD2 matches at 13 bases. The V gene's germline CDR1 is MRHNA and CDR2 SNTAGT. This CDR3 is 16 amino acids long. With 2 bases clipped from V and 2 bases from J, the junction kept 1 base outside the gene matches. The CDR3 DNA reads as TGTGCCAGCAGTGACACTAGCGGGGGGGCCACAGATACGCAGTATTTT. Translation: CASSDTSGGATDTQYF.

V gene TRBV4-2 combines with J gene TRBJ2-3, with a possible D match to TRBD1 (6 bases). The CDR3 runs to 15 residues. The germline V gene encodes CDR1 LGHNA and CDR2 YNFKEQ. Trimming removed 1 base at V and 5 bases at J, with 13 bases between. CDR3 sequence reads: CASSQVGTREDTQYF. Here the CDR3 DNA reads TGTGCCAGCAGCCAAGTGGGGACAAGAGAAGATACGCAGTATTTT.

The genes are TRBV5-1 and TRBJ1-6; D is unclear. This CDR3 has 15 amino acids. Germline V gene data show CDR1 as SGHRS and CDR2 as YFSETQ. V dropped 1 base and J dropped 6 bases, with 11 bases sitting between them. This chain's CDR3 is CASSLSTVANSPLHF. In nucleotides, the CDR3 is TGCGCCAGCAGCTTGTCCACAGTCGCTAATTCACCCCTCCACTTT.

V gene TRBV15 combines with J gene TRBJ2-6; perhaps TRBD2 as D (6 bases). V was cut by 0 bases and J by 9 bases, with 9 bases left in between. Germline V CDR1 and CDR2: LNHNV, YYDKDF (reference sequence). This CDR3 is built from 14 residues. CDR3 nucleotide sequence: TGTGCCACCAGCAGAGACCGGGGAGGCAACGTCCTGACTTTC. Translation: CATSRDRGGNVLTF.

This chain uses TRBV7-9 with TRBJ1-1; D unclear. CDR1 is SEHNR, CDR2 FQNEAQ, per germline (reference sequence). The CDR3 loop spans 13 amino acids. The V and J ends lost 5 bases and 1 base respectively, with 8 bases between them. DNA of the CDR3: TGTGCCAGCAGCCGGCTCACGAACACTGAAGCTTTCTTT. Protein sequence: CASSRLTNTEAFF.

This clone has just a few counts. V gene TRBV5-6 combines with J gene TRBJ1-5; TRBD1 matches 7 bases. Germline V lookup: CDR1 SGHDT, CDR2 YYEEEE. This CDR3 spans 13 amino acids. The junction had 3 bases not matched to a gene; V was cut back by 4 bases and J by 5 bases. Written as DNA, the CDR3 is TGTGCCAGCAGCCTGGGGACAGATCAGCCCCAGCATTTT. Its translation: CASSLGTDQPQHF.

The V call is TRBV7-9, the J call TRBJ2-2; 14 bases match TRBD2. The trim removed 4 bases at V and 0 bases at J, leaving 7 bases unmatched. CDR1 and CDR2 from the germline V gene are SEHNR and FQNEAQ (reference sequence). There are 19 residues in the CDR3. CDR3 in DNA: TGTGCCAGCAGCTCCCGGACTAGCGGGGGGACCGCGAACACCGGGGAGCTGTTTTTT. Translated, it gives CASSSRTSGGTANTGELFF.

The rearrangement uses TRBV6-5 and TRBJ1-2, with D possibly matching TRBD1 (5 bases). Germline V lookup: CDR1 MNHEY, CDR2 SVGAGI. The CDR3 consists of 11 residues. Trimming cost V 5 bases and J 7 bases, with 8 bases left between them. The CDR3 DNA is TGTGCCAGCAGTCCTGGGGCTGGCTACACCTTC. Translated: CASSPGAGYTF.

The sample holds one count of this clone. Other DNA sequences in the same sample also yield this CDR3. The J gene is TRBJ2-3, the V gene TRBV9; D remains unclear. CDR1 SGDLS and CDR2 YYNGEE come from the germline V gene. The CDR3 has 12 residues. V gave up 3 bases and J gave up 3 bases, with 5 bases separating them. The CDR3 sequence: CASSARTDTQYF. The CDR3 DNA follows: TGTGCCAGCAGCGCCCGAACAGATACGCAGTATTTT.

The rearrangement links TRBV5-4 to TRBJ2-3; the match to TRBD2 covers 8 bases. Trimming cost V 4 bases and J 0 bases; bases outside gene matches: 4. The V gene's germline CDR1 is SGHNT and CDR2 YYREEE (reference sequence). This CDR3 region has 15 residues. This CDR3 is CASSLGLVSTDTQYF. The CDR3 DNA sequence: TGTGCCAGCAGCCTGGGACTAGTCAGCACAGATACGCAGTATTTT.

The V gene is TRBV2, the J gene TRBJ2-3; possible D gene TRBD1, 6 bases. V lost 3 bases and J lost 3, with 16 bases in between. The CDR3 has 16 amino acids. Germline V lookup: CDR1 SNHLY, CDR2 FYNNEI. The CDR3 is CASSETKTGATDTQYF. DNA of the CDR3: TGTGCCAGCAGTGAGACTAAGACAGGAGCAACAGATACGCAGTATTTT.

The CDR3 nucleotides read TGTGCCAGCAGTGTGTCCAGGGGGTTCTACGAGCAGTACTTC. Amino acid sequence: CASSVSRGFYEQYF. V gene TRBV6-1 combines with J gene TRBJ2-7, with 7 bases that match TRBD1. Germline CDR1 is MNHNS and CDR2 is SASEGT. V lost 4 bases to trimming and J lost 3 bases; unmatched junction nucleotides: 6. CDR3 length equals 14 residues.

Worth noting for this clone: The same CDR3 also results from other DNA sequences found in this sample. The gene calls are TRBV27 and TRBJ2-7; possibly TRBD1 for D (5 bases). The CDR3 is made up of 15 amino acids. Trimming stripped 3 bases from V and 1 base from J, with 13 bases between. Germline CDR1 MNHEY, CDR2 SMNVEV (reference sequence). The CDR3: CASSFLGQGSYEQYF. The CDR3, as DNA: TGTGCCAGCAGTTTCCTTGGGCAGGGTTCCTACGAGCAGTACTTC.

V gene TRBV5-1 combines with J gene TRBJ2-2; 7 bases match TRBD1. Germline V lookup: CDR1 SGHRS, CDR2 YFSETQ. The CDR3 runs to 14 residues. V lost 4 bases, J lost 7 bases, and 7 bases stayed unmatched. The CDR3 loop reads CASSLRGQGGELFF. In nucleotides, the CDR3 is TGCGCCAGCAGCCTGAGGGGGCAGGGCGGGGAGCTGTTTTTT.

The CDR3 here is CASRSDGAATVQYF. As DNA, the CDR3 is TGTGCCAGCAGGAGCGACGGGGCTGCTACGGTGCAGTACTTC. V usage is TRBV7-2 and J usage is TRBJ2-7; D possibly uses TRBD1 or TRBD2 (5 bases each). CDR1 is SGHTA and CDR2 is FQGNSA in the germline V gene. The V and J ends lost 6 bases and 9 bases respectively, with 21 bases between them. This CDR3 comprises 14 residues.

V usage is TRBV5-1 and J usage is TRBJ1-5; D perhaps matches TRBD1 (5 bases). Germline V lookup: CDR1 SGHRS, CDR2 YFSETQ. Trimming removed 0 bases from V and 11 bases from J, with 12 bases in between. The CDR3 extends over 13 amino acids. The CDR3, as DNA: TGCGCCAGCAGCTTGGGGAGGGACTCCGCCCAGCATTTT. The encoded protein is CASSLGRDSAQHF.

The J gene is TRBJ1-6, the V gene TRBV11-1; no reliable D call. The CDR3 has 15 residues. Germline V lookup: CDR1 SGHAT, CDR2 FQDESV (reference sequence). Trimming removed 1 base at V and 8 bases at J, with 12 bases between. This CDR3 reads CASSLEKLGDSPLHF. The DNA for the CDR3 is TGTGCCAGCAGCTTAGAGAAGCTCGGGGATTCACCCCTCCACTTT.

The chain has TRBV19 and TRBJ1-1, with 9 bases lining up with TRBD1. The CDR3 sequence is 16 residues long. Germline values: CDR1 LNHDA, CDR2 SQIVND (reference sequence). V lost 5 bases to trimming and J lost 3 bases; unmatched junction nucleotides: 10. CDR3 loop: CASSPYGTGRDTEAFF. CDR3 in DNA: TGTGCCAGTAGTCCTTACGGGACAGGGAGGGACACTGAAGCTTTCTTT.